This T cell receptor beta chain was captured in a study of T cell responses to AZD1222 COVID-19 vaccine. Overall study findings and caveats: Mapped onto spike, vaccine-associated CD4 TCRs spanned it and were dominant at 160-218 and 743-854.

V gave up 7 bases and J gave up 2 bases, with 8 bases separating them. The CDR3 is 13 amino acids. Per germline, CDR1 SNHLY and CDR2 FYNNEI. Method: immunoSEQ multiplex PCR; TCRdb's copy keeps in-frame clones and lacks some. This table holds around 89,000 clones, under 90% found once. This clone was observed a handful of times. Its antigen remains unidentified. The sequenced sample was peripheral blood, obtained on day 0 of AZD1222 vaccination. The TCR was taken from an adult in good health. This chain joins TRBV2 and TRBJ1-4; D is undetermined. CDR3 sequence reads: CASIRVTNEKLFF. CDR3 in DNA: TGTGCCAGCATTCGGGTTACTAATGAAAAACTGTTTTTT.